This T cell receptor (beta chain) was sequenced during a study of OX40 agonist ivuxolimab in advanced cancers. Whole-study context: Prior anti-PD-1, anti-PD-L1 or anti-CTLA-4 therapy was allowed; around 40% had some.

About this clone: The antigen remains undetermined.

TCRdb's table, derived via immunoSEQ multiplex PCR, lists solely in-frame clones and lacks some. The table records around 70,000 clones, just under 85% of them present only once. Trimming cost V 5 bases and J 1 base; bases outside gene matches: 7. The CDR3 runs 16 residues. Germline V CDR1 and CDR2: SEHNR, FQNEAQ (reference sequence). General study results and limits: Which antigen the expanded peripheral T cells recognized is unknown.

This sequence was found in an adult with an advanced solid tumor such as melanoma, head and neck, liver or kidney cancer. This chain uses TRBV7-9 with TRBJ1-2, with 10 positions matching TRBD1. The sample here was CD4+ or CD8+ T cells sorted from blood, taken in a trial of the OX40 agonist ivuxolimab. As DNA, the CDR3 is TGTGCCAGCAGCCCAGGGGGGACAGGGGATAACTATGGCTACACCTTC. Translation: CASSPGGTGDNYGYTF.